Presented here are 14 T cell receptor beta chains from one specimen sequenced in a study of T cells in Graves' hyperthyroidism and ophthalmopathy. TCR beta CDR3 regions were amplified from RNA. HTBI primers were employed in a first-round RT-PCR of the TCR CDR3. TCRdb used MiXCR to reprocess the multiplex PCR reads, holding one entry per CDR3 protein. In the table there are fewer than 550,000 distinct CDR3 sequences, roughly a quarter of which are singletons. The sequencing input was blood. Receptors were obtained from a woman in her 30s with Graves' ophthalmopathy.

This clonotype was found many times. As DNA, the CDR3 is TGTGCCAGCAGTTCCTCTGGGACGGGAAGCTCCTACGAGCAGTACTTC. Amino acid sequence: CASSSSGTGSSYEQYF. The rearrangement uses TRBV6-5 and TRBJ2-7, with D possibly called TRBD1 or TRBD2 (5 bases each). Germline CDR1 reads MNHEY; CDR2 reads SVGAGI. The CDR3 loop spans 16 amino acids. Trimming cost V 4 bases and J 0 bases, with 16 bases left between them.

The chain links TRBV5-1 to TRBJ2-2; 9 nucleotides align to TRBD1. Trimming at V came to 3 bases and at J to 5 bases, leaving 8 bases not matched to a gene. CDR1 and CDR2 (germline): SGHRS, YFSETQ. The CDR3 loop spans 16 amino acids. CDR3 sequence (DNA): TGCGCCAGCAGCTCCTCCGGGACAGGGAGGACCGGGGAGCTGTTTTTT. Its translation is CASSSSGTGRTGELFF. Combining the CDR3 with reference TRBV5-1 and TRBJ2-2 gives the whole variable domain KAGVTQTPRYLIKTRGQQVTLSCSPISGHRSVSWYQQTPGQGLQFLFEYFSETQRNKGNFPGRFSGRQFSNSRSEMNVSTLELGDSALYLCASSSSGTGRTGELFFGEGSRLTVL.

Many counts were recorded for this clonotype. CDR3 protein: CASSLAGGLETQYF. CDR3 nucleotides: TGTGCCAGCAGTTTGGCGGGGGGGCTGGAGACCCAGTACTTC. J is TRBJ2-5 and V is TRBV12-3 or TRBV12-4; 9 nucleotides match TRBD2. Losses at the gene ends were 3 bases for V and 5 bases for J; bases not matched to a gene: 4. This CDR3 region has 14 residues.

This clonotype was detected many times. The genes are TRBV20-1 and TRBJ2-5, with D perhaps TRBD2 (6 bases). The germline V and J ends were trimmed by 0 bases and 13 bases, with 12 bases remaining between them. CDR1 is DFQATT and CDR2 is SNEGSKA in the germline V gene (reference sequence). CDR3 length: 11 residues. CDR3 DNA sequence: TGCAGTGCTAGAGATGCGGCGGGACCGTACTTC. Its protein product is CSARDAAGPYF.

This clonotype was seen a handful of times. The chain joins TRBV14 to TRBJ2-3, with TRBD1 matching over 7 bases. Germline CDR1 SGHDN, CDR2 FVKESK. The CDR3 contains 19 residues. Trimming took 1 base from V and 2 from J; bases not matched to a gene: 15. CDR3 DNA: TGTGCCAGCAGCCAAGGGCTGGGGACAGCAAACTCATTCACAGATACGCAGTATTTT. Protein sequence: CASSQGLGTANSFTDTQYF. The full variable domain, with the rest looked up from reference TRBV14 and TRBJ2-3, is EAGVTQFPSHSVIEKGQTVTLRCDPISGHDNLYWYRRVMGKEIKFLLHFVKESKQDESGMPNNRFLAERTGGTYSTLKVQPAELEDSGVYFCASSQGLGTANSFTDTQYFGPGTRLTVL.

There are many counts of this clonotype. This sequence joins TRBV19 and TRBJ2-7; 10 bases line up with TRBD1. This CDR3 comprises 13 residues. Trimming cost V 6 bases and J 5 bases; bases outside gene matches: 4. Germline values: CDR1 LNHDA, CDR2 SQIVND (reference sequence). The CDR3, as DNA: TGTGCCAGTAGACTGACAGGGGGCCACGAGCAGTACTTC. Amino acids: CASRLTGGHEQYF.

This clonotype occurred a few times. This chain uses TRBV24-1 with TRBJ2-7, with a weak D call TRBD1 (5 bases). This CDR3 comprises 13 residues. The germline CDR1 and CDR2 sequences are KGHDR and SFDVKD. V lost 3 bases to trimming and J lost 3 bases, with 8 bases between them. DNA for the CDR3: TGTGCCACCAGTGATAATCAGGGCTACGAGCAGTACTTC. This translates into CATSDNQGYEQYF.

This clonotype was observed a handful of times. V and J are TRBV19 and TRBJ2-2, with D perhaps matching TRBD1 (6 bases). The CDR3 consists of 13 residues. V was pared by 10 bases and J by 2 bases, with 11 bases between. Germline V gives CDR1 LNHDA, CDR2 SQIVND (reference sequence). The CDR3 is CAIRGKNTGELFF. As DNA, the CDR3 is TGTGCCATCAGGGGTAAAAACACCGGGGAGCTGTTTTTT. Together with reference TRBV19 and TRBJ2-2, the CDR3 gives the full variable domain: DGGITQSPKYLFRKEGQNVTLSCEQNLNHDAMYWYRQDPGQGLRLIYYSQIVNDFQKGDIAEGYSVSREKKESFPLTVTSAQKNPTAFYLCAIRGKNTGELFFGEGSRLTVL.

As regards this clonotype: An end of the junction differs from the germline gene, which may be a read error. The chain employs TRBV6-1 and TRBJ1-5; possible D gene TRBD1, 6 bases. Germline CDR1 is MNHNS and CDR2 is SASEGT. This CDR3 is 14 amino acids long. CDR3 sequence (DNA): TGTGCCAGCAGACAGGGTCGAGGCTATCAGCCTCAGCATTTT. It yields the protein CASRQGRGYQPQHF.

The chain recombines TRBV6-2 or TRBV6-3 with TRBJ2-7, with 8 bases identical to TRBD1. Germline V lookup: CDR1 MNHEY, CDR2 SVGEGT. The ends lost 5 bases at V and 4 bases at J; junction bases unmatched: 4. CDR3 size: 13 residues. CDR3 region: CASSDRQGYEQYF. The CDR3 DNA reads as TGTGCCAGCAGTGACCGACAGGGGTACGAGCAGTACTTC.

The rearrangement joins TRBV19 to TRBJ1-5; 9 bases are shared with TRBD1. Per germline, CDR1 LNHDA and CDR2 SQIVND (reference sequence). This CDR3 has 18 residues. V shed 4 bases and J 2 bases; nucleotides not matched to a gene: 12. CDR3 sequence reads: CASSKLTGGDFGNQPQHF. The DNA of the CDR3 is TGTGCCAGTAGTAAACTCACAGGGGGCGATTTTGGCAATCAGCCCCAGCATTTT.

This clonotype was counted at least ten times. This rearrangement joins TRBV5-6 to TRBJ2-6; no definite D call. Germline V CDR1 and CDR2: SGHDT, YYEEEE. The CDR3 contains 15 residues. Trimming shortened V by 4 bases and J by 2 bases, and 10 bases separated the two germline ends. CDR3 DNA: TGTGCCAGCAGCATCCAGAAAGCTGGGGCCAACGTCCTGACTTTC. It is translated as CASSIQKAGANVLTF.

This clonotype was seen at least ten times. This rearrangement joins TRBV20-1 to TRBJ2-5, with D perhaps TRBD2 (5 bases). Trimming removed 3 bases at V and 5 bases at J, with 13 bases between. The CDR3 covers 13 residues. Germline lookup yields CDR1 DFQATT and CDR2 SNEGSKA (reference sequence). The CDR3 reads CSARVSSGETQYF. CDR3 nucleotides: TGCAGTGCTAGGGTCTCCTCGGGGGAGACCCAGTACTTC.

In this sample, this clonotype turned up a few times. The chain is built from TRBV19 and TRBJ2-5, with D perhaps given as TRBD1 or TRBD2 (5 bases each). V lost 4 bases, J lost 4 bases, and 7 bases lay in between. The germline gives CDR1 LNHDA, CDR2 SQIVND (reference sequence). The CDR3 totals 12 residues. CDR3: CASSNGGETQYF. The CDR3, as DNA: TGTGCCAGTAGTAATGGGGGAGAGACCCAGTACTTC.